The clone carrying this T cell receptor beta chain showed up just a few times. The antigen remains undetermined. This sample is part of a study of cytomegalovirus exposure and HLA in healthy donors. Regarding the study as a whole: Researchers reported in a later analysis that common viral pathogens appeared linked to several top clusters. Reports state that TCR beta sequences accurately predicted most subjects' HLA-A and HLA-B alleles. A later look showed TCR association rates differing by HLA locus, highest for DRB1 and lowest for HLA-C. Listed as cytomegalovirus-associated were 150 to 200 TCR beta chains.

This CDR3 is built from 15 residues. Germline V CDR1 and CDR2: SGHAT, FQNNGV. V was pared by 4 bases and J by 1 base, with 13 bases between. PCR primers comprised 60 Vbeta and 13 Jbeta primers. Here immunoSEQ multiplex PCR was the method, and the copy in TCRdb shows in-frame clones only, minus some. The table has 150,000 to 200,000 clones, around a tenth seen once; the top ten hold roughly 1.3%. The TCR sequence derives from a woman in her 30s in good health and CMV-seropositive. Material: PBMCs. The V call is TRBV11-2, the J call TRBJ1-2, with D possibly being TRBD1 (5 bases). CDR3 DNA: TGTGCCAGCAGCTCCATCAGGACACGTAACTATGGCTACACCTTC. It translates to CASSSIRTRNYGYTF.